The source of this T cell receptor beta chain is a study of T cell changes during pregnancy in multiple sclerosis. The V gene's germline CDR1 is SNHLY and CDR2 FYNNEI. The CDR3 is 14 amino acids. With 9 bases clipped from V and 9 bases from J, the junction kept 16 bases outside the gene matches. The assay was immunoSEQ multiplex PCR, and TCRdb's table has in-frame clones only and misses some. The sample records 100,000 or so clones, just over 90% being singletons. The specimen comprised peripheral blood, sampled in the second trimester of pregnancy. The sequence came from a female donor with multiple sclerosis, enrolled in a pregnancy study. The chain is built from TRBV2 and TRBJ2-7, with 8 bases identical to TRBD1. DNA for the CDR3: TGTGCCAGACCCCCGGACAGGGTAGTCGGACGGCAGTACTTC. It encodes CARPPDRVVGRQYF. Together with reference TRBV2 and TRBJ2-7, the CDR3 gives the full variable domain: EPEVTQTPSHQVTQMGQEVILRCVPISNHLYFYWYRQILGQKVEFLVSFYNNEISEKSEIFDDQFSVERPDGSNFTLKIRSTKLEDSAMYFCARPPDRVVGRQYFGPGTRLTVT.